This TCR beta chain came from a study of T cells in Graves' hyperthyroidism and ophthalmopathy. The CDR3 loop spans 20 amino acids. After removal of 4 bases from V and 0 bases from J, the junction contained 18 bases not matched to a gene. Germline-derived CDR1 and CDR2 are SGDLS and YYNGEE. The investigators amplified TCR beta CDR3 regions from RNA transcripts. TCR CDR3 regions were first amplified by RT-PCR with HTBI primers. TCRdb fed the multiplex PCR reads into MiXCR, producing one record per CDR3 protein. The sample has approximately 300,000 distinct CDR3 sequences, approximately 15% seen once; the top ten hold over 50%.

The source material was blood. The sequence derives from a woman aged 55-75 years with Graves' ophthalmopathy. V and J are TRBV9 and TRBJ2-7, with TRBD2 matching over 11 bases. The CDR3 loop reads CASSLPEEGLAGSISYEQYF. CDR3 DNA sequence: TGTGCCAGCAGCTTACCCGAGGAAGGACTAGCGGGTTCTATCTCCTACGAGCAGTACTTC.